The clone carrying this T cell receptor beta chain was detected many times. Its antigen remains unknown. The data were taken from a study of identical twins. Study-level points and caveats: Abundant cord blood beta clonotypes carried fewer insertions; memory repertoires showed none.

This CDR3 region has 14 residues. V lost 10 bases and J lost 1; bases outside the gene matches: 7. The germline V gene has CDR1 SGHTA and CDR2 FQGNSA. TCRdb ran MiXCR on the 5' RACE reads and lists one entry per CDR3 protein. The sample holds more than 650,000 distinct CDR3 sequences, less than 7% seen once. Sequencing used naive T cells sorted from blood. The chain is built from TRBV7-2 and TRBJ1-5; 7 bases agree with TRBD1. This TCR came from a young man in good health. The CDR3 bases are TGTGCCACGGCAGGGGGGACGAGCAATCAGCCCCAGCATTTT. Protein: CATAGGTSNQPQHF.